The clone carrying this T cell receptor beta chain was counted a single time. Its matching antigen is unknown. The germline V gene encodes CDR1 MDHEN and CDR2 SYDVKM. Deletions cut 6 bases from V and 7 bases from J, with 13 bases between. The CDR3 runs 13 residues. Data came from immunoSEQ multiplex PCR; TCRdb stores just in-frame clones and leaves some out. The table includes roughly 150,000 clones, just over 90% detected once. This sample is part of a study of T cell responses to AZD1222 COVID-19 vaccine. General observations from the study: Females made up more of the donors, who were largely white British, and clonal diversity may have come out too low.

The chain couples TRBV28 to TRBJ1-5; D remains unclear. The sample here was peripheral blood, taken on day 0 of AZD1222 vaccination. The source is an adult in good health. The CDR3, as DNA: TGTGCCAGCAGGGACCCAACGAGGCAGCCCCAGCATTTT. This gives the protein CASRDPTRQPQHF.